One and the same sample provided the 24 T cell receptor beta chains below, sequenced in a study of blood T cell repertoires in COVID-19 (dated by TCRdb to the early 2020s). Libraries were constructed by the immunoSEQ multiplex PCR assay. Here the immuneACCESS table is served through TCRdb, limited to in-frame sequences with V and J called. Missing clones are a known gap in these copies; in checked studies unresolved V genes cover under half, and the rest lacks a known reason. The sample data list some 45,000 clones, and approximately 80% of these were observed just once. The ten largest clonotypes hold around 19% of the sample. The source material was peripheral blood. These receptors were obtained from a man aged 70-80 years with acute or convalescent COVID-19.

The chain carries TRBV5-1 and TRBJ1-2; weak D call: TRBD1 (6 bases). CDR3 length equals 18 residues. V lost 0 bases and J lost 4, with 22 bases in between. CDR1 is SGHRS, CDR2 YFSETQ, per germline. The CDR3 nucleotides are TGCGCCAGCAGCTTGGGCGACAGGACGAACCGCCGGCTCTATGGCTACACCTTC. Its translation: CASSLGDRTNRRLYGYTF.

V and J are TRBV29-1 and TRBJ1-1; D is uncertain. There are 14 residues in the CDR3. Germline CDR1 is SQVTM and CDR2 is ANQGSEA. Between the trimmed V and J ends, which lost 1 base and 2 bases, there was a span of 11 bases. The CDR3 here is CSVEVMQANTEAFF. The DNA of the CDR3 is TGCAGCGTTGAAGTTATGCAGGCTAACACTGAAGCTTTCTTT.

The gene calls are TRBV10-3 and TRBJ1-2; perhaps TRBD1 as D (6 bases). The CDR3 is made up of 14 amino acids. The V end lost 3 bases, the J end lost 7 bases, and 15 bases lay between the germline ends. Per the germline V gene, CDR1 is ENHRY and CDR2 is SYGVKD. CDR3 residues: CAISEGGRMSGYTF. The CDR3 bases are TGTGCCATCAGTGAAGGGGGAAGGATGAGTGGCTACACCTTC.

The chain employs TRBV7-9 and TRBJ1-3; D gene ambiguous. This CDR3 is 13 amino acids long. Between the trimmed V and J ends, which lost 2 bases and 1 base, there was a span of 3 bases. Germline CDR1 SEHNR, CDR2 FQNEAQ (reference sequence). CDR3 sequence reads: CASSLSSGNTIYF. Written as DNA, the CDR3 is TGTGCCAGCAGCTTATCTTCTGGAAACACCATATATTTT.

This clone is a singleton in its sample. J is TRBJ2-4 and V is TRBV6-4, with unresolved D. The CDR3 has 13 residues. Germline CDR1 and CDR2: MRHNA and SNTAGT. Trimming took off 6 bases at V and 8 bases at J, with 14 bases between the two ends. DNA of the CDR3: TGTGCCAGCAGCAAGACATATCAGGACATTCAGTACTTC. It translates to CASSKTYQDIQYF.

V gene TRBV5-4 combines with J gene TRBJ2-1; 9 bases fit TRBD2. This CDR3 spans 16 amino acids. Germline loops: CDR1 SGHNT, CDR2 YYREEE (reference sequence). The V and J ends lost 6 bases and 1 base, in that order; junction bases with no gene match: 8. This CDR3 is CASTGAGGPSYNEQFF. The CDR3 bases are TGTGCCAGCACGGGGGCGGGGGGGCCGTCCTACAATGAGCAGTTCTTC. Complete variable domain (other parts from reference TRBV5-4 and TRBJ2-1): ETGVTQSPTHLIKTRGQQVTLRCSSQSGHNTVSWYQQALGQGPQFIFQYYREEENGRGNFPPRFSGLQFPNYSSELNVNALELDDSALYLCASTGAGGPSYNEQFFGPGTRLTVL.

The chain links TRBV6-5 to TRBJ1-6; no firm D call. The V and J ends lost 2 bases and 7 bases respectively, with 12 bases between them. The CDR3 loop spans 15 amino acids. Germline CDR1 is MNHEY and CDR2 is SVGAGI. The DNA of the CDR3 is TGTGCCAGCAGTTACGGGCAGCGGATGAATTCACCCCTCCACTTT. This encodes CASSYGQRMNSPLHF.

This CDR3 is CASSVGQQETQYF. CDR3 nucleotides: TGTGCCAGCAGCGTAGGCCAGCAAGAGACCCAGTACTTC. V gene TRBV9 combines with J gene TRBJ2-5, with D unresolved. The ends were cut back, 0 bases at V and 2 bases at J, with 5 bases in the middle. The CDR3 totals 13 residues. The germline V gene has CDR1 SGDLS and CDR2 YYNGEE.

This chain links TRBV15 with TRBJ2-5, with D tentatively TRBD2 (6 bases). The CDR3 consists of 15 residues. V was trimmed by 0 bases and J by 5 bases, leaving 13 bases between them. Per germline, CDR1 LNHNV and CDR2 YYDKDF (reference sequence). The CDR3 spells CATSRDQLARETQYF. CDR3 coding DNA: TGTGCCACCAGCAGAGATCAACTAGCACGGGAGACCCAGTACTTC. The whole variable domain, filled in from reference TRBV15 and TRBJ2-5, reads DAMVIQNPRYQVTQFGKPVTLSCSQTLNHNVMYWYQQKSSQAPKLLFHYYDKDFNNEADTPDNFQSRRPNTSFCFLDIRSPGLGDTAMYLCATSRDQLARETQYFGPGTRLLVL.

This CDR3 is CASSIGTLTREVEAFF. The CDR3 DNA sequence: TGCGCCAGCAGCATTGGAACTTTGACCAGGGAAGTTGAAGCTTTCTTT. The rearrangement uses TRBV5-1 and TRBJ1-1; TRBD1 might be the D (5 bases). V gave up 4 bases and J gave up 7 bases, with 23 bases separating them. The length of the CDR3 is 16 residues. CDR1 and CDR2 (germline): SGHRS, YFSETQ.

The chain joins TRBV18 to TRBJ1-6; maybe TRBD1 (5 bases). This CDR3 spans 12 amino acids. Between the trimmed V and J ends, which lost 6 bases and 15 bases, there was a span of 15 bases. Germline V gene sequence: CDR1 KGHSH, CDR2 LQKENI. CDR3 nucleotides: TGTGCCAGCTCCGGGACTCCCGAGGACCTCCACTTT. Translating it yields CASSGTPEDLHF. Looking up the rest from reference TRBV18 and TRBJ1-6 gives the full variable domain: NAGVMQNPRHLVRRRGQEARLRCSPMKGHSHVYWYRQLPEEGLKFMVYLQKENIIDESGMPKERFSAEFPKEGPSILRIQQVVRGDSAAYFCASSGTPEDLHFGNGTRLTVT.

V is TRBV5-1 and J is TRBJ2-7, with D uncertain. The CDR3 loop spans 11 amino acids. V dropped 4 bases and J dropped 2 bases, with 4 bases sitting between them. The germline V gene has CDR1 SGHRS and CDR2 YFSETQ. CDR3 coding DNA: TGCGCCAGCAGCAGCACCTACGAGCAGTACTTC. Its protein product is CASSSTYEQYF.

This clone was seen a few times. The chain is built from TRBV3-1 (or the pseudogene TRBV3-2) and TRBJ1-4; D is uncertain. Germline V CDR1 and CDR2: LGHDT, YNNKEL (reference sequence). This CDR3 is built from 16 residues. Trimming removed 4 bases from V and 0 bases from J, with 12 bases in between. The CDR3 DNA sequence: TGTGCCAGCAGCCTTCCCTTATCTGCAACTAATGAAAAACTGTTTTTT. The encoded protein is CASSLPLSATNEKLFF.

The genes are TRBV11-3 and TRBJ2-2; D unresolved. The CDR3 totals 16 residues. V lost 5 bases to trimming and J lost 4 bases, with 17 bases between them. Germline CDR1 reads SGHNT; CDR2 reads YENEEA. The CDR3 sequence is CASSPGGQAPTGELFF. CDR3 bases: TGTGCCAGCAGCCCAGGTGGGCAGGCCCCCACCGGGGAGCTGTTTTTT.

J is TRBJ1-1 and V is TRBV19; D is unresolved. CDR3 length equals 13 residues. Trimming took 10 bases from V and 1 from J, leaving 13 bases between them. Germline V gene lookup returns CDR1 LNHDA and CDR2 SQIVND (reference sequence). The CDR3 region has the DNA TGTGCCACATGCAAGACACCGAACACTGAAGCTTTCTTT. It translates to CATCKTPNTEAFF.

Here the CDR3 reads CANRRDGEKLFF. In nucleotides, the CDR3 is TGTGCCAACAGACGAGATGGAGAAAAACTGTTTTTT. The rearrangement uses TRBV30 and TRBJ1-4; D unresolved. The CDR3 contains 12 residues. V lost 8 bases to trimming and J lost 8 bases, with 15 bases between them. Per the germline V gene, CDR1 is GTSNPN and CDR2 is SVGIG (reference sequence).

The V gene is TRBV7-9, the J gene TRBJ1-6; D gene ambiguous. This CDR3 is 15 amino acids long. Between the trimmed V and J ends, which lost 3 bases and 0 bases, there was a span of 6 bases. Germline CDR1 is SEHNR and CDR2 is FQNEAQ (reference sequence). Here the CDR3 reads CASSFGSSYNSPLHF. CDR3 bases: TGTGCCAGCAGCTTTGGCAGCTCCTATAATTCACCCCTCCACTTT.

The V call is TRBV4-3, the J call TRBJ2-5, with TRBD1 matching over 12 bases. V trimming: 0 bases; J trimming: 3 bases; junction bases outside the gene matches: 5. CDR1 LGHNA and CDR2 YSLEER come from the germline V gene. CDR3 length: 17 residues. Here the CDR3 DNA reads TGCGCCAGCAGCCAAGATGGGACAGGGGGCTTGAAAGAGACCCAGTACTTC. Translated, it gives CASSQDGTGGLKETQYF.

The chain joins TRBV9 to TRBJ2-6, with 9 bases matching TRBD1. The germline CDR1 and CDR2 sequences are SGDLS and YYNGEE. The V and J ends lost 5 bases and 0 bases, in that order; junction bases with no gene match: 12. The CDR3 consists of 19 residues. The CDR3, as DNA: TGTGCCAGCAGTGATTCCCGGGACAGGGCTTACTCTGGGGCCAACGTCCTGACTTTC. Residues: CASSDSRDRAYSGANVLTF. Based on the CDR3 plus reference TRBV9 and TRBJ2-6, the full variable domain is DSGVTQTPKHLITATGQRVTLRCSPRSGDLSVYWYQQSLDQGLQFLIQYYNGEERAKGNILERFSAQQFPDLHSELNLSSLELGDSALYFCASSDSRDRAYSGANVLTFGAGSRLTVL.

Turning to this clone: The same CDR3 can be traced to other DNA sequences in this sample. This sequence joins TRBV19 and TRBJ1-4, with 8 bases aligning to TRBD1. CDR1 and CDR2 (germline): LNHDA, SQIVND (reference sequence). V trimming: 3 bases; J trimming: 2 bases; junction bases outside the gene matches: 5. The length of the CDR3 is 16 residues. The CDR3 loop is CASSITGGPTNEKLFF. For the CDR3, the DNA is TGTGCCAGTAGTATCACAGGGGGTCCTACTAATGAAAAACTGTTTTTT.

This clone was seen more than once but under ten times. V is TRBV3-1 (or the pseudogene TRBV3-2) and J is TRBJ1-1; TRBD1 is a possible D gene (5 bases). Trimming shortened V by 3 bases and J by 4 bases, and 9 bases separated the two germline ends. Per the germline V gene, CDR1 is LGHDT and CDR2 is YNNKEL (reference sequence). There are 13 residues in the CDR3. The CDR3 region is CASSQGEATEAFF. In DNA, the CDR3 is TGTGCCAGCAGCCAGGGGGAGGCCACTGAAGCTTTCTTT.

In its sample, this clone was seen a few times. Additional DNA sequences in this sample encode the identical CDR3. The J gene is TRBJ1-2, the V gene TRBV30; D possibly corresponds to TRBD1 (6 bases). The CDR3 totals 14 residues. Germline CDR1 and CDR2: GTSNPN and SVGIG (reference sequence). The V end was cut by 2 bases, the J end by 6 bases, with 16 bases between. CDR3 amino acids: CAWSPANRVDGYTF. The CDR3 DNA reads TGTGCCTGGAGTCCCGCGAACAGGGTGGATGGCTACACCTTC.

The V and J genes are TRBV7-9 and TRBJ2-2, with TRBD1 as a possible D gene (5 bases). The CDR3 covers 15 residues. V was trimmed by 2 bases and J by 2 bases, leaving 9 bases between them. The germline V gene has CDR1 SEHNR and CDR2 FQNEAQ (reference sequence). CDR3: CASSLSRVNTGELFF. CDR3 in DNA: TGTGCCAGCAGCTTATCCAGGGTTAACACCGGGGAGCTGTTTTTT.

The rearrangement joins TRBV19 to TRBJ1-2; 7 bases agree with TRBD1. The CDR3 sequence is 13 residues long. CDR1 is LNHDA, CDR2 SQIVND, per germline (reference sequence). With 5 bases clipped from V and 6 bases from J, the junction kept 6 bases outside the gene matches. DNA for the CDR3: TGTGCCAGTAGTCAGGGACAGTATGATGGCTACACCTTC. It encodes CASSQGQYDGYTF.